What follows describes a single T cell receptor (beta chain). Other DNA sequences in the same sample also yield this CDR3. Germline CDR1 is ENHRY and CDR2 is SYGVKD. Trimming cost V 0 bases and J 6 bases, with 5 bases left between them. This CDR3 is built from 12 residues. The sample comes from a study of blood T cell repertoires in COVID-19. Turning to the study itself: Spain, Italy and the United States supplied samples that represented acute and convalescent COVID-19.

Individuals aged roughly 18 to 90 years were recruited from 20 to 25 US areas. Participants reported their clinical history, and cohort assignment relied on those reports. Generated by immunoSEQ multiplex PCR, the TCRdb table keeps only in-frame clones and is missing some. The repertoire has almost 400,000 clones, just under 90% of them found once; the top ten carry 1.5% to 2%. Sequencing was carried out using PBMCs or T cells enriched from blood (not recorded which). The sequence was obtained from a woman in her 30s who had recovered from COVID-19. The rearrangement links TRBV10-3 to TRBJ1-2; D unclear. The CDR3 bases are TGTGCCATCAGTGAGTCCGGGGATGGCTACACCTTC. Translation gives CAISESGDGYTF.